This T cell receptor beta chain emerged from a study of shared clonotypes between healthy human individuals. Free of recent acute infections or vaccinations, the donors were healthy HIV-negative adults. Nashville, Tennessee was home to all donors, who were Caucasian adults. Partitioning of CD4+ cells yielded a CD45RA+ naive subset and a CD45RA-negative memory subset. A word on this clone: Its antigen is unknown. At the DNA level, this CDR3 is encoded by other sequences in the same sample as well.

Data came from immunoSEQ multiplex PCR; TCRdb stores just in-frame clones and leaves some out. This sample carries millions of clones, about 95% of them seen once, and the ten largest clones take more than 0.1%. Points from the study as a whole: Represented diversity, genetic and exposure-history alike, was limited by few donors.

Source material: naive CD4+ T cells sorted from blood. Subset here: CD45RA+ positively selected. The clonotype originates from a man aged 18 to 29 in good health.

The chain's CDR3 is CASSRPGTEAFF. The CDR3, as DNA: TGTGCCAGCAGTCGACCCGGAACTGAAGCTTTCTTT. The chain employs TRBV6-5 and TRBJ1-1; D not certain. The CDR3 is 12 amino acids. The V gene lost 5 bases and the J gene lost 5 bases, with 9 bases spanning the gap. Germline loops: CDR1 MNHEY, CDR2 SVGAGI.